A selection of T cell receptor beta chains follows, all from one sample in a study of blood T cell repertoires in COVID-19. Some clones are missing from TCRdb's copy, which holds only in-frame ones; the method was immunoSEQ multiplex PCR. This table holds 210,000 or so clones, 80% to 90% found once. The sequencing sample was made of peripheral blood. These receptors originate from a woman in her sixties or seventies with active or convalescent COVID-19. The CDR3 runs from the conserved cysteine through the conserved F or W. The order of the fields is CDR3 length, clone size, J gene, V gene, D gene, CDR3 protein, CDR3 DNA. A D gene is named only where the DNA matches it firmly. The listing skips clone size in some rows; elsewhere it reads once, few, many or a size class.

19	.	TRBJ2-1	TRBV3-1/TRBV3-2	TRBD2	CASSQEPSGSMVSYNEQFF	TGTGCCAGCAGCCAAGAACCTAGCGGGAGCATGGTGTCCTACAATGAGCAGTTCTTC
10	once	TRBJ2-5	TRBV2	.	CASSRETQYF	TGTGCCAGCAGTCGGGAGACCCAGTACTTC
16	.	TRBJ1-2	TRBV6-6	.	CASSYSGSGDHYGYTF	TGTGCCAGCAGTTACTCGGGGTCAGGGGATCACTATGGCTACACCTTC
14	.	TRBJ2-2	TRBV2	TRBD2	CATLAGGGAGELFF	TGTGCCACCCTAGCGGGTGGGGGAGCCGGGGAGCTGTTTTTT
15	.	TRBJ2-3	TRBV10-1	.	CASSDRWGGTDTQYF	TGCGCCAGCAGTGATCGTTGGGGGGGCACAGATACGCAGTATTTT
16	.	TRBJ2-1	TRBV5-6	.	CASSPDSGGQQEEQFF	TGTGCCAGCAGCCCAGATAGCGGTGGGCAGCAGGAAGAGCAGTTCTTC
19	.	TRBJ2-6	TRBV7-9	TRBD1	CASSPRSGTGGAGANVLTF	TGTGCCAGCAGCCCTCGATCCGGGACAGGGGGCGCTGGGGCCAACGTCCTGACTTTC
15	.	TRBJ2-7	TRBV5-4	.	CASSYPNLSPDEQYF	TGTGCCAGCAGCTACCCTAACCTTTCGCCCGACGAGCAGTACTTC
16	.	TRBJ1-2	TRBV5-1	TRBD1	CASSLAGQTRGPGYTF	TGCGCCAGCAGCTTGGCGGGACAGACGAGAGGGCCTGGCTACACCTTC
13	.	TRBJ1-2	TRBV2	.	CASRSTAVSGYTF	TGTGCCAGCAGAAGTACAGCGGTAAGCGGCTACACCTTC
12	.	TRBJ2-1	TRBV27	TRBD2	CASSWGGNEQFF	TGTGCCAGCAGTTGGGGGGGGAATGAGCAGTTCTTC
14	.	TRBJ2-3	TRBV30	.	CAWSSGRTTDTQYF	TGTGCCTGGAGCAGCGGGCGAACCACAGATACGCAGTATTTT
16	.	TRBJ1-2	TRBV2	TRBD1	CASIAGGHRANYGYTF	TGTGCCAGCATCGCAGGGGGGCACAGGGCGAACTATGGCTACACCTTC
14	.	TRBJ1-4	TRBV7-9	TRBD1	CASQFGQGAEKLFF	TGTGCCAGCCAGTTTGGGCAGGGGGCGGAAAAACTGTTTTTT
13	.	TRBJ2-7	TRBV5-1	.	CASSSGTGYEQYF	TGCGCCAGCAGCTCCGGGACTGGCTACGAGCAGTACTTC
14	.	TRBJ2-2	TRBV3-1/TRBV3-2	.	CASSLTRNTGELFF	TGTGCCAGCAGCCTCACGCGGAACACCGGGGAGCTGTTTTTT
15	.	TRBJ1-6	TRBV6-2/TRBV6-3	.	CASSRTDPYNSPLHF	TGTGCCAGCAGCCGGACAGACCCCTATAATTCACCCCTCCACTTT
21	.	TRBJ2-4	TRBV5-1	TRBD2	CASSPGLAGVGSLGAKNIQYF	TGCGCCAGCAGCCCCGGACTAGCGGGAGTCGGGTCTCTCGGAGCCAAAAACATTCAGTACTTC
16	once	TRBJ2-3	TRBV15	TRBD2	CATSRDLAGGTDTQYF	TGTGCCACCAGCAGAGATCTAGCGGGAGGCACAGATACGCAGTATTTT
15	.	TRBJ2-5	TRBV7-9	.	CASSFLQGSQETQYF	TGTGCCAGCAGCTTTTTACAGGGCTCCCAAGAGACCCAGTACTTC
14	.	TRBJ2-1	TRBV5-4	TRBD2	CASGTSGFYNEQFF	TGTGCCAGCGGGACTAGCGGATTCTACAATGAGCAGTTCTTC
16	once	TRBJ1-6	TRBV7-3	.	CASSLMGGSYNSPLHF	TGTGCCAGCAGCTTAATGGGGGGTTCCTATAATTCACCCCTCCACTTT
16	once	TRBJ2-1	TRBV6-1	TRBD1	CASSVTSGTGYNEQFF	TGTGCCAGCAGTGTGACCTCTGGGACAGGGTACAATGAGCAGTTCTTC
13	.	TRBJ2-1	TRBV2	.	CASNYSPRWEQFF	TGTGCCAGCAACTACTCGCCGCGTTGGGAGCAGTTCTTC
14	.	TRBJ1-3	TRBV7-9	TRBD1	CASSQQGLGNTIYF	TGTGCCAGCAGTCAACAGGGGTTAGGAAACACCATATATTTT
13	.	TRBJ1-5	TRBV6-5	.	CASRELEVRPQHF	TGTGCCAGCAGGGAGTTGGAGGTGCGGCCCCAGCATTTT
18	.	TRBJ1-2	TRBV4-1	TRBD1	CASSQEETGASTSYGYTF	TGCGCCAGCAGCCAAGAGGAGACAGGGGCCTCCACCTCCTATGGCTACACCTTC
14	.	TRBJ1-4	TRBV19	TRBD1	CATSDRGGYEKLFF	TGTGCCACCTCGGACAGGGGGGGGTATGAAAAACTGTTTTTT
12	.	TRBJ1-4	TRBV19	TRBD1	CASARGDEKLFF	TGTGCCAGCGCCAGGGGGGATGAAAAACTGTTTTTT
15	.	TRBJ2-3	TRBV15	.	CATSRGGEVTDTQYF	TGTGCCACCAGCAGGGGGGGTGAGGTCACAGATACGCAGTATTTT
14	few	TRBJ2-3	TRBV6-5	TRBD2	CASSSTGGIDTQYF	TGTGCCAGCAGTTCTACGGGAGGAATAGATACGCAGTATTTT
15	.	TRBJ2-5	TRBV6-5	TRBD2	CASRRSGTSVETQYF	TGTGCCAGCAGGCGTTCCGGGACTAGCGTAGAGACCCAGTACTTC
10	.	TRBJ2-7	TRBV9	.	CASSAPKQYF	TGTGCCAGCAGCGCCCCAAAGCAGTACTTC
15	.	TRBJ2-2	TRBV18	TRBD1	CASSPVDRATGELFF	TGTGCCAGCTCACCAGTGGACAGGGCCACCGGGGAGCTGTTTTTT
13	.	TRBJ2-1	TRBV19	TRBD2	CAVGGLANNEQFF	TGCGCCGTGGGGGGACTAGCTAACAATGAGCAGTTCTTC
14	.	TRBJ1-2	TRBV19	.	CASTREPRHYGYTF	TGTGCCAGTACGAGGGAGCCCCGGCACTATGGCTACACCTTC
16	few	TRBJ2-5	TRBV7-2	TRBD2	CASSSTGTSGRETQYF	TGTGCCAGCAGCTCTACCGGGACTAGCGGGAGGGAGACCCAGTACTTC
16	.	TRBJ2-4	TRBV18	.	CASSPPGLLAKNIQYF	TGTGCCAGCTCACCACCGGGCCTACTAGCCAAAAACATTCAGTACTTC
12	.	TRBJ2-3	TRBV3-1/TRBV3-2	TRBD2	CASSRTRGTQYF	TGTGCCAGCAGCCGGACTAGGGGTACGCAGTATTTT
16	.	TRBJ2-7	TRBV6-2/TRBV6-3	TRBD2	CASSIRGTSNAYEQYF	TGTGCCAGCAGTATCCGGGGGACTAGTAACGCCTACGAGCAGTACTTC
16	few	TRBJ2-3	TRBV9	.	CASSVAATGSADTQYF	TGTGCCAGCAGCGTAGCGGCCACGGGTAGTGCAGATACGCAGTATTTT
13	few	TRBJ2-7	TRBV19	TRBD1	CASSPGQIYEQYF	TGTGCCAGTAGTCCGGGACAGATCTACGAGCAGTACTTC